The T cell receptor (beta chain) under discussion was sequenced for a study of T cell responses to AZD1222 COVID-19 vaccine. General study points: The study sampled repertoires only after the peak T cell response. Only 6 or 7 individuals given AZD1222 were seropositive at baseline.

Assay: immunoSEQ multiplex PCR; the TCRdb copy retains only in-frame clones and omits some. This table holds roughly 120,000 clones, 70% to 90% found once. The V gene's germline CDR1 is SGHRS and CDR2 YFSETQ. V lost 2 bases to trimming and J lost 0 bases; unmatched junction nucleotides: 4. This CDR3 is built from 15 residues. As regards this clone: What it binds is unknown.

The sequenced sample was peripheral blood, obtained 28 days after the second AZD1222 dose. The receptor's source is an adult who received the AZD1222 COVID-19 vaccine. The chain combines TRBV5-1 with TRBJ1-1, with 7 bases that match TRBD1. CDR3 nucleotide sequence: TGCGCCAGCAGCTTCTACCAGGGGGTGAACACTGAAGCTTTCTTT. Its translation: CASSFYQGVNTEAFF.